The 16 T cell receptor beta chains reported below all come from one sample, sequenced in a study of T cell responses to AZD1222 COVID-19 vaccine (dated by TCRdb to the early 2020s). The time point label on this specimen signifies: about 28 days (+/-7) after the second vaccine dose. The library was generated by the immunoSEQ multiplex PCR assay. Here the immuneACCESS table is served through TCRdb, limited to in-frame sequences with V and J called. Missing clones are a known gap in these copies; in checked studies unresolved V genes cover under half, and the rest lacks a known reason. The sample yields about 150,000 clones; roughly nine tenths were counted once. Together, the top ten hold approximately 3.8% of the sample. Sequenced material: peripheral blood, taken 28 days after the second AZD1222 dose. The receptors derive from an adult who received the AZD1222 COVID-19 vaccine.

The CDR3 protein is CASSLSIAGTAYEQYF. CDR3 coding DNA: TGTGCCAGCAGTTTATCGATCGCCGGGACAGCCTACGAGCAGTACTTC. The J gene is TRBJ2-7, the V gene TRBV27; 7 bases are shared with TRBD1. CDR3 size: 16 residues. J was trimmed by 2 bases and V by 0 bases; bases with no gene match: 7. CDR1 is MNHEY, CDR2 SMNVEV, per germline (reference sequence).

CDR3 in amino acids: CATSREGPRRYGKLFF. The CDR3 DNA sequence: TGTGCCACCAGCAGAGAGGGGCCGCGGCGGTACGGAAAACTGTTTTTT. This rearrangement joins TRBV15 to TRBJ1-4; tentative D call: TRBD1 (5 bases). CDR3 size: 16 residues. V gave up 0 bases and J gave up 10 bases, with 18 bases separating them. The germline V gene encodes CDR1 LNHNV and CDR2 YYDKDF (reference sequence).

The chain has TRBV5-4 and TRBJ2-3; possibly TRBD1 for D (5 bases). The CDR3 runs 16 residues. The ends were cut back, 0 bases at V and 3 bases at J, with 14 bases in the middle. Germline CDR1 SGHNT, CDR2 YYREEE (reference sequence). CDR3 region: CASSLARVGATDTQYF. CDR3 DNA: TGTGCCAGCAGCTTGGCCCGAGTTGGGGCTACAGATACGCAGTATTTT.

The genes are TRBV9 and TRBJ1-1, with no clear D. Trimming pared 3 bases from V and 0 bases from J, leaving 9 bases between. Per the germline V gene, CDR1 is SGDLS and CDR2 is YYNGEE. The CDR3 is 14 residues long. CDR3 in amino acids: CASSGRVMNTEAFF. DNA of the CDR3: TGTGCCAGCAGCGGGAGGGTGATGAACACTGAAGCTTTCTTT.

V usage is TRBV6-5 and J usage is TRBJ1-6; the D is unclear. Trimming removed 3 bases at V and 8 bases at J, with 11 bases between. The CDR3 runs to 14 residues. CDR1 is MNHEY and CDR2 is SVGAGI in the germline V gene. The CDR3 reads CASSYLGKHSPLHF. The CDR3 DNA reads TGTGCCAGCAGTTATCTAGGGAAACATTCACCCCTCCACTTT.

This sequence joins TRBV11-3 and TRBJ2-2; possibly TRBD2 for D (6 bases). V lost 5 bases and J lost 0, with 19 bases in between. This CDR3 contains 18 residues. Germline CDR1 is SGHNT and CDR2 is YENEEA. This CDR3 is CASSRLSSGVANTGELFF. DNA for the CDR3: TGTGCCAGCAGCCGACTCTCCTCGGGGGTAGCGAACACCGGGGAGCTGTTTTTT.

CDR3 loop: CSVVAGNTEAFF. The CDR3, as DNA: TGCAGCGTTGTTGCGGGGAACACTGAAGCTTTCTTT. J is TRBJ1-1 and V is TRBV29-1, with unresolved D. The CDR3 loop spans 12 amino acids. With 4 bases removed from V and 1 base from J, the gap between germline ends came to 7 bases. Germline CDR1 reads SQVTM; CDR2 reads ANQGSEA.

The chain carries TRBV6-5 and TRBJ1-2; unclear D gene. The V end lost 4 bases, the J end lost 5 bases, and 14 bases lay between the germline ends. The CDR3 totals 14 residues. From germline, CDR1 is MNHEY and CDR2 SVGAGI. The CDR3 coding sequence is TGTGCCAGCAGTTTTGACCGGGCCCCTTATGGCTACACCTTC. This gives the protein CASSFDRAPYGYTF.

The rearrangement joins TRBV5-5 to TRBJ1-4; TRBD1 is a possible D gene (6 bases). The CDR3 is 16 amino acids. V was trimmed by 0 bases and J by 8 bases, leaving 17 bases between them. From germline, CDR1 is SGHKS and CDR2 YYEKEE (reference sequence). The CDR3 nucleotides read TGTGCCAGCAGCTTGGTGGGGGCCAGCCCCGGGGAAAAACTGTTTTTT. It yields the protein CASSLVGASPGEKLFF.

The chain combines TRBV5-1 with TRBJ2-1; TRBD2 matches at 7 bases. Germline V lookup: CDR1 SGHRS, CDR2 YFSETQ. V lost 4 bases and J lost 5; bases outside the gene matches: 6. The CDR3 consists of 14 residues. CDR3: CASSPGAGDNEQFF. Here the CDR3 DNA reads TGCGCCAGCAGCCCTGGGGCGGGGGACAATGAGCAGTTCTTC.

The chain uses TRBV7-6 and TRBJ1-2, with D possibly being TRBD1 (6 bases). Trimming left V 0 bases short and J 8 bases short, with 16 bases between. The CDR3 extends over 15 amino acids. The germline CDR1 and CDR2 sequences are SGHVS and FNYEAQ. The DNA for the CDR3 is TGTGCCAGCAGCTTAGCCAGAGGGGGGGCATGGGGCTACACCTTC. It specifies CASSLARGGAWGYTF.

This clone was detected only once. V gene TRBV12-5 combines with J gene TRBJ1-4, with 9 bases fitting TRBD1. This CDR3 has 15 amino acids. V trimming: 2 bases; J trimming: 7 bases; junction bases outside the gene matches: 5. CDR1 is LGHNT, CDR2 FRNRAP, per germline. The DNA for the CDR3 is TGTGCTAGTGGTTTGTCCGGGACAGGGAGTGAAAAACTGTTTTTT. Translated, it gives CASGLSGTGSEKLFF.

The CDR3 loop reads CASSSAADTQYF. The CDR3 nucleotides are TGTGCCAGCAGCTCCGCGGCAGATACGCAGTATTTT. The rearrangement joins TRBV7-2 to TRBJ2-3; no reliable D call. The CDR3 runs to 12 residues. CDR1 is SGHTA, CDR2 FQGNSA, per germline. The ends were cut back, 4 bases at V and 4 bases at J, with 6 bases in the middle.

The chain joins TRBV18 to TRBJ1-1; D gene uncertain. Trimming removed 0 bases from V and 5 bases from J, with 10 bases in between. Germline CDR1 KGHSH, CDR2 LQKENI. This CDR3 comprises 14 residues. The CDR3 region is CASSPPILGTEAFF. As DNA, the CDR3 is TGTGCCAGCTCACCACCGATTCTGGGGACTGAAGCTTTCTTT.

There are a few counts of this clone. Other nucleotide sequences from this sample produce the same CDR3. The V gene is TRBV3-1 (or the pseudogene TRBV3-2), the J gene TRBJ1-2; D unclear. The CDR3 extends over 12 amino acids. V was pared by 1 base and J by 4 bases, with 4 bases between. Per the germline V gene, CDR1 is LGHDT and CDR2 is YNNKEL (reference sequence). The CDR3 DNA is TGTGCCAGCAGCCAAGGGGGCTATGGCTACACCTTC. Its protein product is CASSQGGYGYTF.

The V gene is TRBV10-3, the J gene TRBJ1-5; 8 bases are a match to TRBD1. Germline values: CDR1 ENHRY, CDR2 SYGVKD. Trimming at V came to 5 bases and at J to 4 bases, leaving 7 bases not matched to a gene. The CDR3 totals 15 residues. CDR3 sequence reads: CAISQDRGLNQPQHF. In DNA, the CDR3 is TGTGCCATCAGTCAAGACAGGGGACTTAATCAGCCCCAGCATTTT.